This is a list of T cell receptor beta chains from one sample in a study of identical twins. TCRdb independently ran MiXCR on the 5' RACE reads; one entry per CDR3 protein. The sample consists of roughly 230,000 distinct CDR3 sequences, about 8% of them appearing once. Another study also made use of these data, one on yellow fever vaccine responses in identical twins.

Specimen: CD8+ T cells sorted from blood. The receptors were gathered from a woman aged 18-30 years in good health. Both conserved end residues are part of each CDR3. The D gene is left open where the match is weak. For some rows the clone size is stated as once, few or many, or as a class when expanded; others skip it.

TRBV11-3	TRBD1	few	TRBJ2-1	TGTGCCAGCAGCCCTGGACGGGACAGCCCTTACAATGAGCAGTTCTTC	CASSPGRDSPYNEQFF
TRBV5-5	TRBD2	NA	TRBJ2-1	TGTGCCAGCAGCTTGAGGTTAGCGGGTGTTAGGGATGAGCAGTTCTTC	CASSLRLAGVRDEQFF
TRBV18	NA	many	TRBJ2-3	TGTGCCAGCTCATGGGACCTCGGAGTGTTAGATACGCAGTATTTT	CASSWDLGVLDTQYF
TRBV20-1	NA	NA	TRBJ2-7	TGCAGTGCTAGACGGGACGGTACTCACGAGCAGTACTTC	CSARRDGTHEQYF
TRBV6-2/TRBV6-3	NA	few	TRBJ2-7	TGTGCCAGCAGTCAGTTCGTAGGGTTGTCTACCAACGACGGGGAAGGGACCTACGAGCAGTACTTC	CASSQFVGLSTNDGEGTYEQYF
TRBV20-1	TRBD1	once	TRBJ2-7	TGCAGTGCTGGGTATTCAGGGGGATTCGCCTACGAGCAGTACTTC	CSAGYSGGFAYEQYF
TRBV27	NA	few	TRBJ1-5	TGTGCCAGCAGATGGGACATTAGCAATCAGCCCCAGCATTTT	CASRWDISNQPQHF
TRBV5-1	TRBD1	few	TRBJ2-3	TGCGCCAGCAGCTTGGACAGGGGAGTTGATACGCAGTATTTT	CASSLDRGVDTQYF
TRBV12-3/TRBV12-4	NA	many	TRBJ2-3	TGTGCCAGCAGTTTAACGGCTAGCACAGATACGCAGTATTTT	CASSLTASTDTQYF
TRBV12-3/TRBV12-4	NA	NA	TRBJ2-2	TGTGCCAGCAGGCCCATTCAGGGGATCACCGGGGAGCTGTTTTTT	CASRPIQGITGELFF
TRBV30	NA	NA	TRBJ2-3	TGTGCCTGGACTGGAACAGATACGCAGTATTTT	CAWTGTDTQYF
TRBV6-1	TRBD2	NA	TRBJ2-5	TGTGCCAGCAGCCCCGGGGGGGAACAAGAGACCCAGTACTTC	CASSPGGEQETQYF
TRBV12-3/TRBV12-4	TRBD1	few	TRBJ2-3	TGTGCCAGCAGTTTCAGGGGGCTGGATGTTACGCAGTATTTT	CASSFRGLDVTQYF